The 30 T cell receptor beta chains reported below all come from one sample, sequenced in a study of early T cells in non-severe SARS-CoV-2 infection. TCRdb itself ran the 5' RACE reads through MiXCR, one entry per CDR3 protein. The sample carries tens of thousands of distinct CDR3 sequences, about an eighth recorded once. The sample consisted of whole blood, taken at baseline. The receptors stem from an adult who was a healthcare worker with PCR-confirmed SARS-CoV-2 infection or an uninfected control (not recorded which).

The chain is built from TRBV6-2 or TRBV6-3 and TRBJ2-7, with unresolved D. The V and J ends lost 4 bases and 6 bases respectively, with 7 bases between them. CDR1 MNHEY and CDR2 SVGEGT come from the germline V gene. This CDR3 is built from 11 residues. CDR3 sequence reads: CASSSRGEQYF. CDR3 nucleotides: TGTGCCAGCAGTTCCCGCGGCGAGCAGTACTTC.

As DNA, the CDR3 is TGTGCTAGTGCCTTGGACACAACCGGGGAGCTGTTTTTT. Its translation is CASALDTTGELFF. V and J are TRBV12-5 and TRBJ2-2; tentatively, D is TRBD1 (5 bases). Trimming removed 7 bases from V and 5 bases from J, with 11 bases in between. Germline lookup yields CDR1 LGHNT and CDR2 FRNRAP. This CDR3 contains 13 residues.

This sequence joins TRBV7-9 and TRBJ2-5; D ambiguous. The CDR3 has 12 amino acids. Germline assignment: CDR1 SEHNR and CDR2 FQNEAQ (reference sequence). Trimming left V 5 bases short and J 3 bases short, with 7 bases between. CDR3 bases: TGTGCCAGCAGCCCGGTCGAAGAGACCCAGTACTTC. Amino acids: CASSPVEETQYF.

Worth noting for this clonotype: A much larger clone differs by one base, so this may be a read error. The conserved phenylalanine or tryptophan normally closing the CDR3 is absent here, so this likely arose from a read error. The chain carries TRBV6-6 and TRBJ2-5, with a tentative D call TRBD2 (5 bases). Germline lookup yields CDR1 MNHNY and CDR2 SVGAGI (reference sequence). V shed 2 bases and J shed 7 bases, with 23 bases lying between them. This CDR3 region has 17 residues. The CDR3 protein is CASSYLSSATIPGTQYS. For the CDR3, the DNA is TGTGCCAGCAGTTACCTGAGTAGCGCAACCATCCCGGGGACCCAGTACTCC.

This clonotype was seen many times. The rearrangement joins TRBV20-1 to TRBJ2-3; the D gene could be TRBD1 or TRBD2 (6 bases each). The V gene's germline CDR1 is DFQATT and CDR2 SNEGSKA (reference sequence). The V gene lost 6 bases and the J gene lost 4 bases, with 20 bases spanning the gap. The CDR3 is 15 residues long. The CDR3 loop is CSATPQGRGADTQYF. The CDR3 DNA reads TGCAGTGCCACCCCCCAGGGGCGGGGTGCAGATACGCAGTATTTT.

CDR3 protein: CASNRRRGQPNSPLHF. CDR3 coding DNA: TGTGCCAGCAACAGAAGACGGGGACAGCCGAATTCACCCCTCCACTTT. This chain links TRBV3-1 with TRBJ1-6; 7 bases fit TRBD1. The CDR3 is 16 amino acids. Losses at the gene ends were 7 bases for V and 7 bases for J; bases not matched to a gene: 13. CDR1 and CDR2 from the germline V gene are LGHDT and YNNKEL (reference sequence).

This clonotype has more than one count but fewer than ten. The chain joins TRBV30 to TRBJ1-2; D perhaps matches TRBD1 (5 bases). This CDR3 contains 12 residues. The germline V and J ends were trimmed by 0 bases and 8 bases, with 10 bases remaining between them. Per germline, CDR1 GTSNPN and CDR2 SVGIG (reference sequence). The CDR3 DNA sequence: TGTGCCTGGAGTGTAGCGGGGCCCGGCTACACCTTC. Its translation: CAWSVAGPGYTF. The full variable domain, completed using reference TRBV30 and TRBJ1-2, is SQTIHQWPATLVQPVGSPLSLECTVEGTSNPNLYWYRQAAGRGLQLLFYSVGIGQISSEVPQNLSASRPQDRQFILSSKKLLLSDSGFYLCAWSVAGPGYTFGSGTRLTVV.

V usage is TRBV7-9 and J usage is TRBJ1-3, with 7 bases that match TRBD1. From germline, CDR1 is SEHNR and CDR2 FQNEAQ (reference sequence). The CDR3 spans 17 residues. The V segment lost 5 bases and the J segment 0 bases; nucleotides outside the gene matches: 10. This chain's CDR3 is CASSESRDSFSGNTIYF. As DNA, the CDR3 is TGTGCCAGCAGCGAGAGCAGGGACAGCTTCTCTGGAAACACCATATATTTT.

This rearrangement joins TRBV12-3 or TRBV12-4 to TRBJ2-2, with 14 nucleotides matching TRBD2. Unmatched junction bases numbered 9, after V lost 6 bases and J lost 3 bases. The CDR3 runs to 18 residues. The CDR3 here is CASRRLAGGPEDTGELFF. In nucleotides, the CDR3 is TGTGCCAGCAGGCGACTAGCGGGAGGGCCCGAAGACACCGGGGAGCTGTTTTTT.

The J gene is TRBJ2-3, the V gene TRBV7-3, with 14 bases fitting TRBD2. Germline CDR1 is SGHTA and CDR2 is FQGTGA. After removal of 5 bases from V and 6 bases from J, the junction contained 10 bases not matched to a gene. The CDR3 loop spans 17 amino acids. CDR3 protein: CASSLVGTSGSRDTQYF. The CDR3 DNA is TGTGCCAGCAGCCTAGTTGGGACTAGCGGGAGTCGGGATACGCAGTATTTT.

DNA for the CDR3: TGTGCCTGGAGTCTCGGACTAGCGGGGTACAATGAGCAGTTCTTC. This sequence encodes CAWSLGLAGYNEQFF. V usage is TRBV30 and J usage is TRBJ2-1; 12 nucleotides agree with TRBD2. V lost 2 bases, J lost 4 bases, and 3 bases stayed unmatched. Germline-derived CDR1 and CDR2 are GTSNPN and SVGIG (reference sequence). The CDR3 is 15 amino acids.

This clonotype was counted ten times or more. V is TRBV20-1 and J is TRBJ1-2; no reliable D call. The V and J ends lost 2 bases and 2 bases respectively, with 18 bases between them. The CDR3 extends over 16 amino acids. CDR1 and CDR2 (germline): DFQATT, SNEGSKA (reference sequence). This chain's CDR3 is CSARHNYGEKNYGYTF. For the CDR3, the DNA is TGCAGTGCTAGACACAACTACGGGGAAAAAAACTATGGCTACACCTTC.

This chain uses TRBV11-2 with TRBJ2-2; D uncertain. V was cut by 0 bases and J by 4 bases, with 9 bases left in between. The CDR3 length is 15 residues. Germline loops: CDR1 SGHAT, CDR2 FQNNGV. CDR3 in amino acids: CASSLERQLTGELFF. DNA for the CDR3: TGTGCCAGCAGCTTAGAGAGGCAGCTCACCGGGGAGCTGTTTTTT.

This clonotype was detected only a few times. The V gene is TRBV5-4, the J gene TRBJ2-3; TRBD2 aligns across 12 bases. V dropped 0 bases and J dropped 12; count of bases not matched to a gene: 5. The germline CDR1 and CDR2 sequences are SGHNT and YYREEE (reference sequence). The CDR3 totals 14 residues. The CDR3 spells CASSLVASGRAQYF. The CDR3 DNA follows: TGTGCCAGCAGCTTGGTGGCTAGCGGGAGGGCTCAGTATTTT.

This clonotype came up a few times. J is TRBJ1-5 and V is TRBV12-3 or TRBV12-4; no firm D call. This CDR3 is 16 amino acids long. Trimming stripped 3 bases from V and 0 bases from J, with 12 bases between. CDR3 protein: CASSFQKGDSNQPQHF. Written as DNA, the CDR3 is TGTGCCAGCAGTTTTCAAAAGGGAGATAGCAATCAGCCCCAGCATTTT.

The chain carries TRBV20-1 and TRBJ2-4; TRBD1 matches 7 bases. CDR1 and CDR2 (germline): DFQATT, SNEGSKA (reference sequence). Germline trimming cut 5 bases from V and 7 bases from J; bases unmatched to any gene: 11. The CDR3 consists of 14 residues. The CDR3 nucleotides read TGCAGTGCTGTTACAGGGGAATCTGGGAACATTCAGTACTTC. This translates into CSAVTGESGNIQYF.

The CDR3 loop is CASSRIAGGVAKDTQYF. CDR3 DNA: TGCGCCAGCAGCCGCATTGCGGGGGGCGTAGCAAAAGATACGCAGTATTTT. The chain joins TRBV5-1 to TRBJ2-3; TRBD2 matches at 8 bases. Trimming took 4 bases from V and 5 from J; bases not matched to a gene: 15. CDR1 is SGHRS and CDR2 is YFSETQ in the germline V gene. The CDR3 extends over 17 amino acids.

This clonotype was counted a few times. The rearrangement joins TRBV7-8 to TRBJ2-2, with D tentatively TRBD1 (5 bases). V was pared by 5 bases and J by 3 bases, with 28 bases between. This CDR3 comprises 20 residues. CDR1 is SGHVS, CDR2 FQNEAQ, per germline. CDR3 DNA: TGTGCCAGCAGCACCCACAGGTGGGGTTGGGGAACGGTAGACACCGGGGAGCTGTTTTTT. Translated, it gives CASSTHRWGWGTVDTGELFF.

The chain employs TRBV4-1 and TRBJ2-3; 8 positions match TRBD1. The CDR3 length is 14 residues. With V trimmed by 3 bases and J by 3 bases, 2 bases remained unmatched. CDR1 is MGHRA, CDR2 YSYEKL, per germline. This chain's CDR3 is CASSHDRGTDTQYF. The CDR3 coding sequence is TGCGCCAGCAGCCATGACAGGGGTACAGATACGCAGTATTTT.

This clonotype was counted many times. J is TRBJ2-3 and V is TRBV12-5; D gene unclear. The CDR3 covers 12 residues. Germline values: CDR1 LGHNT, CDR2 FRNRAP. Trimming removed 2 bases from V and 4 bases from J, with 4 bases in between. This CDR3 reads CASGLYADTQYF. The DNA for the CDR3 is TGTGCTAGTGGTTTGTATGCAGATACGCAGTATTTT.

V and J are TRBV10-1 and TRBJ1-5; D remains ambiguous. Germline CDR1 and CDR2: WNHNN and SYGVQD (reference sequence). V lost 4 bases and J lost 3, with 10 bases in between. The CDR3 is 14 amino acids. Here the CDR3 reads CASSASGYNQPQHF. For the CDR3, the DNA is TGCGCCAGCAGTGCCTCGGGGTACAATCAGCCCCAGCATTTT.

Many counts were recorded for this clonotype. V usage is TRBV5-1 and J usage is TRBJ2-7, with D tentatively TRBD1 (6 bases). The CDR3 has 15 amino acids. Per the germline V gene, CDR1 is SGHRS and CDR2 is YFSETQ. The V and J ends lost 9 bases and 0 bases respectively, with 19 bases between them. The CDR3 DNA is TGCGCCACCAAGCTCAGTACAGGGAGCTCCTACGAGCAGTACTTC. This translates into CATKLSTGSSYEQYF. Drawing the rest from reference TRBV5-1 and TRBJ2-7, the complete variable domain is KAGVTQTPRYLIKTRGQQVTLSCSPISGHRSVSWYQQTPGQGLQFLFEYFSETQRNKGNFPGRFSGRQFSNSRSEMNVSTLELGDSALYLCATKLSTGSSYEQYFGPGTRLTVT.

This clonotype came up a few times. This chain joins TRBV6-6 and TRBJ1-2, with D possibly matching TRBD1 (5 bases). V gave up 2 bases and J gave up 6 bases, with 16 bases separating them. The CDR3 is made up of 15 amino acids. CDR1 is MNHNY, CDR2 SVGAGI, per germline (reference sequence). CDR3 sequence (DNA): TGTGCCAGCAGTTACCCACAAAGCCGGGACCATGGCTACACCTTC. This encodes CASSYPQSRDHGYTF.

This clonotype was picked up many times. The chain employs TRBV11-2 and TRBJ2-5, with D uncertain. CDR1 is SGHAT and CDR2 is FQNNGV in the germline V gene. CDR3 length: 16 residues. The V end was cut by 3 bases, the J end by 0 bases, with 14 bases between. CDR3 in amino acids: CASSFSSRLNQETQYF. Written as DNA, the CDR3 is TGTGCCAGCAGCTTTTCTAGTCGGTTGAACCAAGAGACCCAGTACTTC.

This clonotype came up a few times. V usage is TRBV5-1 and J usage is TRBJ2-5; D is unresolved. The CDR3 has 13 residues. V gave up 1 base and J gave up 4 bases, with 8 bases separating them. The V gene's germline CDR1 is SGHRS and CDR2 YFSETQ. CDR3 DNA: TGCGCCAGCAGCTTGATGGACCTAGAGACCCAGTACTTC. Its protein is CASSLMDLETQYF.

The V and J genes are TRBV11-2 and TRBJ1-5; D gene unclear. The CDR3 sequence is 12 residues long. The germline V and J ends were trimmed by 5 bases and 5 bases, with 7 bases remaining between them. Germline CDR1 and CDR2: SGHAT and FQNNGV. Written as DNA, the CDR3 is TGTGCCAGCAGCAACTGGGATCAGCCCCAGCATTTT. Its protein is CASSNWDQPQHF.

The J gene is TRBJ2-7, the V gene TRBV29-1; possible D gene TRBD1, 6 bases. The CDR3 totals 13 residues. CDR1 and CDR2 from the germline V gene are SQVTM and ANQGSEA. The V gene lost 5 bases and the J gene lost 6 bases, with 17 bases spanning the gap. The CDR3 DNA reads TGCAGCGTTAAAACGTCAGGGGAAGGCGAGCAGTACTTC. Translation gives CSVKTSGEGEQYF.

The chain links TRBV11-2 to TRBJ2-3, with 10 bases matching TRBD2. The CDR3 is 15 residues long. Germline CDR1 and CDR2: SGHAT and FQNNGV. With 5 bases clipped from V and 2 bases from J, the junction kept 4 bases outside the gene matches. This CDR3 is CASSLAGALTDTQYF. As DNA, the CDR3 is TGTGCCAGCAGCCTAGCGGGGGCCCTCACAGATACGCAGTATTTT.

At least ten counts were recorded for this clonotype. J is TRBJ2-1 and V is TRBV19; 11 bases are a match to TRBD2. Germline trimming cut 8 bases from V and 9 bases from J; bases unmatched to any gene: 27. The CDR3 is 20 residues long. Germline lookup yields CDR1 LNHDA and CDR2 SQIVND (reference sequence). CDR3 sequence reads: CASLFSRLAGSWNRVGEQFF. The DNA for the CDR3 is TGTGCCAGTCTCTTCTCCCGACTAGCGGGGTCGTGGAATCGAGTGGGTGAGCAGTTCTTC.

The table lists this clonotype with a few counts. The V gene is TRBV11-2, the J gene TRBJ2-1; no reliable D call. CDR3 length: 11 amino acids. Germline-derived CDR1 and CDR2 are SGHAT and FQNNGV. V was shortened by 3 bases and J by 8 bases, with 5 bases between the two germline ends. The chain's CDR3 is CASSFMDEQFF. Written as DNA, the CDR3 is TGTGCCAGCAGCTTTATGGATGAGCAGTTCTTC. The full variable domain, with the rest looked up from reference TRBV11-2 and TRBJ2-1, is EAGVAQSPRYKIIEKRQSVAFWCNPISGHATLYWYQQILGQGPKLLIQFQNNGVVDDSQLPKDRFSAERLKGVDSTLKIQPAKLEDSAVYLCASSFMDEQFFGPGTRLTVL.